Listed below are T cell receptor beta chains from one sample, sequenced in a study of beta chain features in type 1 diabetes. Sequencing used immunoSEQ multiplex PCR; TCRdb keeps in-frame clones, though not all of them. The sample shows almost 350,000 clones, approximately 9.7% of them seen only once. Specimen: central memory CD4+ T cells from blood. The source of these receptors is a man aged 25-40 years with type 1 diabetes. CDR3s include the opening cysteine and the closing phenylalanine or tryptophan. A D gene is named only where the DNA matches it firmly. Size is omitted from some rows. Given values are once, few, many or a class for expanded clones.

CDR3,DNA,size,V,J,D
CAISSSGGDYTNEQFF,TGTGCCATCAGTAGTAGCGGGGGGGATTATACCAATGAGCAGTTCTTC,NA,TRBV10-3,TRBJ2-1,TRBD2
CASSPPAGKGEQYF,TGTGCCAGCTCACCCCCGGCAGGGAAGGGCGAGCAGTACTTC,NA,TRBV18,TRBJ2-7,NA
CASSESRGVSTEAFF,TGTGCCAGCAGTGAAAGTAGGGGAGTGAGCACTGAAGCTTTCTTT,NA,TRBV25-1,TRBJ1-1,NA
CAWRGSGDGELFF,TGTGCCTGGAGGGGCTCAGGGGACGGGGAGCTGTTTTTT,few,TRBV30,TRBJ2-2,NA
CASGGTIINYGYTF,TGTGCCAGCGGCGGGACAATTATTAACTATGGCTACACCTTC,few,TRBV2,TRBJ1-2,NA
CASSETREGTEAFF,TGTGCCAGCAGTGAAACTAGGGAAGGCACTGAAGCTTTCTTT,NA,TRBV7-9,TRBJ1-1,NA
CASSSAYNLGGSPLHF,TGTGCCAGCAGTTCCGCATACAACTTGGGGGGCTCACCCCTCCACTTT,NA,TRBV6-5,TRBJ1-6,NA
CASSLGGSGANVLTF,TGCGCCAGCAGCTTGGGTGGATCTGGGGCCAACGTCCTGACTTTC,NA,TRBV5-1,TRBJ2-6,NA
CASSLASAGGSDTQYF,TGCGCCAGCAGCTTGGCTTCAGCGGGGGGGTCAGATACGCAGTATTTT,NA,TRBV5-1,TRBJ2-3,TRBD2
CASSPPGRRSYEQYF,TGTGCCAGCAGCCCGCCGGGACGGAGATCCTACGAGCAGTACTTC,few,TRBV11-2,TRBJ2-7,NA
CASSLGGVQISGANVLTF,TGTGCCAGCAGTTTAGGGGGCGTTCAAATCTCTGGGGCCAACGTCCTGACTTTC,few,TRBV28,TRBJ2-6,NA